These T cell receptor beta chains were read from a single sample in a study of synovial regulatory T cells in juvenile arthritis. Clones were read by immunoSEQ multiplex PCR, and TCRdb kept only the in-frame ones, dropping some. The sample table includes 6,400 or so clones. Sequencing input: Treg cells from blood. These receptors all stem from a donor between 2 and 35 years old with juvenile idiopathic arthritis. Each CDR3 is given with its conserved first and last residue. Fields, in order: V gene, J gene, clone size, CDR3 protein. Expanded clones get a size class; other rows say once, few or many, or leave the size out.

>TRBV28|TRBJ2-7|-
CASSLGSVARGAEQYF
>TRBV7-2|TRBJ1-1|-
CASSPLGQANTEAFF
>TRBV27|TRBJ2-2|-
CASSWGGIGELFF
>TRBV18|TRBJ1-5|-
CASSKSGTEGQPQHF
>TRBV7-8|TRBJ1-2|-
CASSAGSRQGGYTF
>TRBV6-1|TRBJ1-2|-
CASSELDSYNYGYTF
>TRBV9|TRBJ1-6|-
CASSAFGSGSPLHF
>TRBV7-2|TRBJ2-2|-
CASSVRLAANTGELFF
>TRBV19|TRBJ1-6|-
CAAGETIYNSPLHF
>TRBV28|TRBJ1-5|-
CASSLWPLIGANQPQHF
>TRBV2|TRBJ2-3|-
CASRPGLAGVDTQYF
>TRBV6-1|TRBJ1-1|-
CASTTGAVTEAFF
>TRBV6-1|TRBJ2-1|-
CASSDQTGFHNEQFF
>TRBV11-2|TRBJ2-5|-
CASSLGPAGGQETQYF
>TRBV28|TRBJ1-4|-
CASNPRGGARVFATNEKLFF
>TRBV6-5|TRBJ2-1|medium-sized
CASSYRGVQFF
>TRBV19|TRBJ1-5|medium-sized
CATSGGPNYQPQHF
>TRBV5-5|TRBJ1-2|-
CASSQTTGFGGYTF
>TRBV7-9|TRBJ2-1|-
CASSGTSGPINEQFF
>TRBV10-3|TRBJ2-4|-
CAISDSAGDGAKNIQYF
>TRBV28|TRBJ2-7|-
CASSLTGGSYEQYF
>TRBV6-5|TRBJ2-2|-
CASSKPGHNTGELFF
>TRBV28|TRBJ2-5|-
CASSLGQVYQETQYF
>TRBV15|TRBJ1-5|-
CATSRDGQRQPQHF
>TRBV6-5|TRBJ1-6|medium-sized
CASSYGGGSPLHF
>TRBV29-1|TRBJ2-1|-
CSVNKVSSYNEQFF
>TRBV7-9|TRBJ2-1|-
CASSSYPGTRNEQFF
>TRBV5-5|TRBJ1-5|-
CASSLGFVAEQPQHF
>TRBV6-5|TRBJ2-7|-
CASSYRTGTDEQYF
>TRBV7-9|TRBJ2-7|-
CASSDGTPSYEQYF
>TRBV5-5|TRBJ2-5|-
CASSWQGAGQETQYF
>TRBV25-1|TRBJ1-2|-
CASSDLHRAYGYTF
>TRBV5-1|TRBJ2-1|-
CASSSGEAPSYNEQFF
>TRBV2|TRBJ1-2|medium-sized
CASSEAAGLTYGYTF
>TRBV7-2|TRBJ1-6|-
CASSFGTGANSPLHF
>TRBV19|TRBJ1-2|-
CASSRTFLGYGYTF
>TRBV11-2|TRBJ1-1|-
CASSFRRAWNTEAFF
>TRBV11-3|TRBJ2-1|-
CASSLGGGVNEQFF
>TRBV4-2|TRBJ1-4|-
CASSPTGQRTTNEKLFF
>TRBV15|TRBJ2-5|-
CATSRDWETQYF
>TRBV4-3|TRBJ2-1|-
CASSRFPRQGRDNEQFF
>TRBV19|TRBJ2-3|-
CASAQDPLDTQYF
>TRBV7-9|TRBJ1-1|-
CASSLGRVGSTEAFF
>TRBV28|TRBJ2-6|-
CASKSQGSSGANVLTF
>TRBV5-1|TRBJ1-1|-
CASSLNGDRGVAFF